This TCR beta chain was sequenced during a study of T-cell memory formation after mild COVID-19. A note on this clonotype: Its antigen is currently unknown.

Study results and caveats: For contracting clones, CD4+ ones sat mainly in CM and EM, CD8+ in EMRA. Prior to infection, memory already included some responding clones, suggesting cross-reactive memory joined.

TCRdb fed the 5' RACE reads into MiXCR, producing one record per CDR3 protein. This table has about 500,000 distinct CDR3 sequences, roughly 22% appearing once. This CDR3 is built from 12 residues. With 0 bases removed from V and 10 bases from J, the gap between germline ends came to 8 bases. Germline V lookup: CDR1 SGHDT, CDR2 YYEEEE. Material for sequencing was PBMCs or a T cell subset sorted from them (not recorded which). The chain recombines TRBV5-6 with TRBJ2-1; D is undetermined. The TCR was taken from an adult woman who had mild COVID-19 (a few samples of this study predate the infection). Cell type and time point are not known. The CDR3 spells CASSLVAKEQFF. CDR3 nucleotide sequence: TGTGCCAGCAGCTTGGTGGCCAAGGAGCAGTTCTTC.